Listed here are 18 T cell receptor beta chains from one sample, sequenced in a study of blood T cell repertoires in COVID-19. TCRdb's table, derived via immunoSEQ multiplex PCR, lists solely in-frame clones and lacks some. This sample yields more than 85,000 clones, of which around 85% are seen a single time; approximately 15% belongs to the top ten. The sequencing input was peripheral blood. All receptors come from a woman aged 60-75 years with acute or convalescent COVID-19.

V usage is TRBV5-4 and J usage is TRBJ1-2; unclear D gene. The V and J ends lost 5 bases and 5 bases respectively, with 16 bases between them. Per germline, CDR1 SGHNT and CDR2 YYREEE (reference sequence). CDR3 length: 14 amino acids. The chain's CDR3 is CASSFTAKPYGYTF. In nucleotides, the CDR3 is TGTGCCAGCAGTTTCACCGCGAAACCTTATGGCTACACCTTC.

This clone was seen just once. The J gene is TRBJ2-1, the V gene TRBV12-3 or TRBV12-4; 11 bases agree with TRBD1. The CDR3 is 13 residues long. V trimming: 6 bases; J trimming: 6 bases; junction bases outside the gene matches: 1. CDR3 amino acids: CASRGTGGNEQFF. The CDR3 region has the DNA TGTGCCAGCAGAGGGACAGGGGGCAATGAGCAGTTCTTC.

The genes are TRBV6-2 or TRBV6-3 and TRBJ1-6; no definite D call. Trimming took off 0 bases at V and 5 bases at J, with 8 bases between the two ends. The germline gives CDR1 MNHEY, CDR2 SVGEGT. This CDR3 spans 15 amino acids. CDR3 protein: CASSYSTDNNSPLHF. CDR3 DNA sequence: TGTGCCAGCAGTTACTCTACAGACAATAATTCACCCCTCCACTTT.

This clone was observed a single time. V and J are TRBV5-4 and TRBJ2-7; 7 bases fit TRBD2. Germline CDR1 and CDR2: SGHNT and YYREEE (reference sequence). This CDR3 region has 17 residues. Unmatched junction bases numbered 12, after V lost 0 bases and J lost 3 bases. The chain's CDR3 is CASSLGGKRGALYEQYF. CDR3 nucleotides: TGTGCCAGCAGCTTGGGGGGTAAGCGGGGAGCACTCTACGAGCAGTACTTC.

The rearrangement uses TRBV10-1 and TRBJ2-2; 9 bases fit TRBD2. This CDR3 region has 16 residues. Per the germline V gene, CDR1 is WNHNN and CDR2 is SYGVQD (reference sequence). J lost 4 bases, V lost 5 bases, and 8 bases had no gene match. CDR3 DNA: TGCGCCAGCAGTCCAGCGACTAGCGGTCCCACCGGGGAGCTGTTTTTT. It is translated as CASSPATSGPTGELFF.

Only a few counts were recorded for this clone. The chain recombines TRBV7-2 with TRBJ1-1; D remains unclear. The germline V gene encodes CDR1 SGHTA and CDR2 FQGNSA. Trimming took 5 bases from V and 1 from J, leaving 11 bases between them. The CDR3 loop spans 14 amino acids. This chain's CDR3 is CASSLSLRNTEAFF. CDR3 bases: TGTGCCAGCAGCCTATCCCTCCGGAACACTGAAGCTTTCTTT.

The gene calls are TRBV21-1 and TRBJ2-5; the table gives TRBD2 as D, unverified against the DNA. TRBV21-1 is marked as a pseudogene. The CDR3 extends over 15 amino acids. The CDR3 here is CASSNGAGDQETQYF. In DNA form, the CDR3 reads TGTGCCAGCAGCAATGGGGCGGGGGACCAAGAGACCCAGTACTTC.

This sequence joins TRBV6-6 and TRBJ2-5; TRBD2 might be the D (6 bases). The CDR3 length is 13 residues. In germline, CDR1 is MNHNY, CDR2 SVGAGI (reference sequence). V lost 2 bases, J lost 4 bases, and 8 bases lay in between. CDR3 sequence: CASSYRGSETQYF. In nucleotides, the CDR3 is TGTGCCAGCAGTTACCGGGGGTCAGAGACCCAGTACTTC.

CDR3 in amino acids: CASSGPGTGWGYTF. For the CDR3, the DNA is TGTGCCAGCAGTGGACCCGGGACAGGGTGGGGCTACACCTTC. This rearrangement joins TRBV28 to TRBJ1-2; 9 bases are shared with TRBD1. The CDR3 loop spans 14 amino acids. The ends lost 5 bases at V and 8 bases at J; junction bases unmatched: 9. Germline assignment: CDR1 MDHEN and CDR2 SYDVKM.

This clone was detected once. The rearrangement links TRBV7-2 to TRBJ2-1; 7 bases agree with TRBD2. Germline V CDR1 and CDR2: SGHTA, FQGNSA. CDR3 size: 12 residues. V shed 5 bases and J 13 bases; nucleotides not matched to a gene: 8. The CDR3 protein is CASSTTGGTQFF. DNA of the CDR3: TGTGCCAGCAGCACTACCGGGGGGACCCAGTTCTTC. Supplemented by reference TRBV7-2 and TRBJ2-1, the full variable domain reads GAGVSQSPSNKVTEKGKDVELRCDPISGHTALYWYRQSLGQGLEFLIYFQGNSAPDKSGLPSDRFSAERTGGSVSTLTIQRTQQEDSAVYLCASSTTGGTQFFGPGTRLTVL.

The chain employs TRBV3-1 (or the pseudogene TRBV3-2) and TRBJ2-3, with 7 bases matching TRBD2. The CDR3 extends over 12 amino acids. V was pared by 2 bases and J by 10 bases, with 3 bases of the junction left unmatched. Germline V gene data show CDR1 as LGHDT and CDR2 as YNNKEL (reference sequence). For the CDR3, the DNA is TGTGCCAGCAGCCAACCGGGACTATCGCAGTATTTT. Translated, it gives CASSQPGLSQYF.

The CDR3: CASSTTRQGNYGYTF. The CDR3 DNA is TGTGCCAGTAGTACAACACGACAGGGGAACTATGGCTACACCTTC. The chain carries TRBV19 and TRBJ1-2; 8 nucleotides line up with TRBD1. The CDR3 totals 15 residues. The germline V gene encodes CDR1 LNHDA and CDR2 SQIVND (reference sequence). With 4 bases clipped from V and 2 bases from J, the junction kept 6 bases outside the gene matches.

This chain connects TRBV27 to TRBJ2-7; 7 positions match TRBD1. The V segment lost 6 bases and the J segment 1 base; nucleotides outside the gene matches: 6. Looked up from germline, CDR1 is MNHEY and CDR2 is SMNVEV (reference sequence). CDR3 length: 14 amino acids. CDR3: CASSLQGLSYEQYF. DNA of the CDR3: TGTGCCAGCAGCCTACAGGGGCTGTCCTACGAGCAGTACTTC.

Only a few counts were recorded for this clone. V and J are TRBV18 and TRBJ1-1; 7 bases agree with TRBD1. V shed 6 bases and J 0 bases; nucleotides not matched to a gene: 7. In germline, CDR1 is KGHSH, CDR2 LQKENI. This CDR3 is built from 15 residues. CDR3 residues: CASSRDSIVNTEAFF. The DNA of the CDR3 is TGTGCCAGCTCTCGGGACAGTATCGTGAACACTGAAGCTTTCTTT.

The rearrangement uses TRBV27 and TRBJ2-2; 7 bases are a match to TRBD2. CDR1 is MNHEY, CDR2 SMNVEV, per germline (reference sequence). CDR3 length equals 15 residues. The J segment lost 5 bases and the V segment lost 3 bases, leaving 6 bases of the junction unmatched. CDR3 nucleotides: TGTGCCAGCAGTTTGGGGAGGGGCTGGACCGGGGAGCTGTTTTTT. Translation gives CASSLGRGWTGELFF.

The chain employs TRBV11-3 and TRBJ2-1; TRBD1 is a possible D gene (6 bases). Looked up from germline, CDR1 is SGHNT and CDR2 is YENEEA. This CDR3 spans 15 amino acids. V was clipped by 5 bases and J by 4 bases, with 15 bases between them. This CDR3 is CASSTRGSNYNEQFF. CDR3 DNA: TGTGCCAGCAGCACTAGGGGGAGTAATTACAATGAGCAGTTCTTC. The full variable domain, rest sourced from reference TRBV11-3 and TRBJ2-1, is EAGVVQSPRYKIIEKKQPVAFWCNPISGHNTLYWYLQNLGQGPELLIRYENEEAVDDSQLPKDRFSAERLKGVDSTLKIQPAELGDSAVYLCASSTRGSNYNEQFFGPGTRLTVL.

Written as DNA, the CDR3 is TGTGCCATCAAAGCCGCGTCCGAAGCTTTCTTT. This gives the protein CAIKAASEAFF. This chain links TRBV10-3 with TRBJ1-1; D gene unclear. The CDR3 contains 11 residues. The germline gives CDR1 ENHRY, CDR2 SYGVKD. With 7 bases removed from V and 8 bases from J, the gap between germline ends came to 11 bases.

The chain is built from TRBV2 and TRBJ2-3; weak D call: TRBD2 (6 bases). Germline loops: CDR1 SNHLY, CDR2 FYNNEI. The CDR3 spans 14 residues. With 10 bases removed from V and 0 bases from J, the gap between germline ends came to 14 bases. CDR3 region: CAITTGTSTDTQYF. Here the CDR3 DNA reads TGTGCCATTACGACCGGGACTAGCACAGATACGCAGTATTTT.